This is a list of T cell receptor beta chains from one sample in a study of T cell repertoires in cytomegalovirus infection. No antigen has been assigned to these receptors. TCRdb re-derived calls from the reads in MiXCR, one entry per CDR3 protein. Of about half a million distinct CDR3 sequences listed, roughly a third are singletons. This specimen was cultured PBMCs, taken from culture after CMV antigen stimulation. These TCRs come from a human donor in good health (CMV status not recorded). Some clones in this sample may be carry-over from other donors' samples. The CDR3 runs from the conserved cysteine through the conserved F or W. D genes are given only for firm matches. Clone size is given for some rows only: seen once, a few or many times, or a class if the clone is expanded.

V	J	size	D	CDR3	DNA
TRBV7-6	TRBJ2-3	many	-	CASSPEGRSTDTQYF	TGTGCCAGCAGCCCGGAGGGGAGAAGCACAGATACGCAGTATTTT
TRBV18	TRBJ1-3	once	-	CASSPRSGSGNTIYF	TGTGCCAGCTCACCACGTTCAGGCTCTGGAAACACCATATATTTT
TRBV7-2	TRBJ2-6	many	-	CASEQGRQSLSGANVLTF	TGTGCCAGCGAACAGGGCCGCCAATCCCTTTCTGGGGCCAACGTCCTGACTTTC
TRBV19	TRBJ1-1	few	-	CASSIPQVVNTEAFF	TGTGCCAGTAGTATTCCTCAGGTTGTTAACACTGAAGCTTTCTTT
TRBV5-4	TRBJ2-1	-	TRBD2	CASSYSGRRNNEQFF	TGTGCCAGCAGCTACAGCGGGAGGCGGAACAATGAGCAGTTCTTC
TRBV6-8	TRBJ2-6	-	-	CASSSAPGALGANVLTF	TGTGCCAGCAGTTCCGCCCCAGGGGCGCTGGGGGCCAACGTCCTGACTTTC
TRBV7-6	TRBJ2-1	-	-	CASSSGETYNEQFF	TGTGCCAGCAGCTCGGGCGAGACCTACAATGAGCAGTTCTTC
TRBV24-1	TRBJ2-1	-	TRBD2	CATSDLTQGPGTRYNEQFF	TGTGCCACCAGTGATCTTACCCAAGGGCCCGGGACTAGGTACAATGAGCAGTTCTTC
TRBV11-3	TRBJ2-1	-	-	CASSSGLPGGDEQFF	TGTGCCAGCAGCTCAGGACTACCCGGGGGCGATGAGCAGTTCTTC
TRBV7-8	TRBJ2-2	-	-	CASSPRRLANTGELFF	TGTGCCAGCAGCCCCCGGCGTCTAGCGAACACCGGGGAGCTGTTTTTT
TRBV10-3	TRBJ2-1	few	TRBD2	CAAGGGEGYNEQFF	TGTGCCGCGGGCGGGGGGGAAGGATACAATGAGCAGTTCTTC
TRBV30	TRBJ1-2	-	-	CALPDRTYGGYTF	TGTGCCCTCCCAGACAGGACATACGGAGGCTACACCTTC
TRBV7-3	TRBJ2-3	few	-	CASSLAPISTDTQYF	TGTGCCAGCAGCTTGGCCCCCATTAGCACAGATACGCAGTATTTT
TRBV29-1	TRBJ1-2	-	-	CSGSLGGGHGYTF	TGCAGCGGATCCCTCGGGGGCGGTCATGGCTACACCTTC
TRBV6-1	TRBJ2-3	-	TRBD1	CASKGTGTDTQYF	TGTGCCAGCAAAGGGACAGGCACAGATACGCAGTATTTT
TRBV29-1	TRBJ2-3	-	-	CSVEPPGKDTQYF	TGCAGCGTTGAGCCCCCAGGGAAAGATACGCAGTATTTT
TRBV7-2	TRBJ2-7	-	TRBD1	CASSFRARTGLVYEQYF	TGTGCCAGCAGCTTCAGAGCTCGGACAGGGTTAGTCTACGAGCAGTACTTC
TRBV19	TRBJ1-2	-	TRBD1	CASSRGLVLGYTF	TGTGCCAGTAGCAGGGGGCTTGTGTTAGGCTACACCTTC
TRBV7-3	TRBJ1-1	few	-	CASSLTGPSTEAFF	TGTGCCAGCAGCTTAACGGGACCGAGCACTGAAGCTTTCTTT
TRBV7-8	TRBJ2-2	few	TRBD2	CASRRTSGRATGELFF	TGTGCCAGCAGGCGTACTAGCGGGAGGGCCACCGGGGAGCTGTTTTTT
TRBV7-2	TRBJ2-1	-	TRBD2	CASSLVGGPRNEQFF	TGTGCCAGCAGCTTAGTGGGAGGGCCCCGGAATGAGCAGTTCTTC
TRBV11-2	TRBJ1-5	few	-	CASSLMGLGQPQHF	TGTGCCAGCAGCTTAATGGGGTTGGGGCAGCCCCAGCATTTT
TRBV6-6	TRBJ1-3	few	-	CASSATAHSGNTIYF	TGTGCCAGCAGCGCGACAGCCCATTCTGGAAACACCATATATTTT
TRBV19	TRBJ2-2	once	-	CASSIQGWPGELFF	TGTGCCAGTAGTATCCAGGGATGGCCCGGGGAGCTGTTTTTT
TRBV11-2	TRBJ1-6	-	-	CASSFPNSPLHF	TGTGCCAGCAGCTTTCCTAATTCACCCCTCCACTTT
TRBV7-2	TRBJ1-6	many	TRBD1	CASSLAGTGNSPLHF	TGTGCCAGCAGCTTAGCCGGGACAGGGAATTCACCCCTCCACTTT
TRBV11-1	TRBJ2-1	-	-	CASSSALTVNEQFF	TGTGCCAGCAGCTCGGCACTAACGGTGAATGAGCAGTTCTTC
TRBV7-9	TRBJ2-3	few	-	CASSLPWGTQYF	TGTGCCAGCAGCTTACCATGGGGTACGCAGTATTTT
TRBV7-2	TRBJ2-3	many	-	CASSLINSDTQYF	TGTGCCAGCAGCTTAATAAATTCAGATACGCAGTATTTT
TRBV7-2	TRBJ1-2	-	-	CASSLRRGYGYTF	TGTGCCAGCAGCTTAAGAAGGGGCTATGGCTACACCTTC
TRBV20-1	TRBJ1-1	-	-	CSARDQGRGTEAFF	TGCAGTGCTAGAGATCAGGGGAGGGGCACTGAAGCTTTCTTT
TRBV7-9	TRBJ2-3	many	-	CASSLTVSTDTQYF	TGTGCCAGCAGCTTGACAGTTAGCACAGATACGCAGTATTTT
TRBV7-8	TRBJ2-5	few	-	CASSLVVRTPTYQETQYF	TGTGCCAGCAGCTTAGTAGTGCGGACTCCGACTTACCAAGAGACCCAGTACTTC
TRBV2	TRBJ2-7	-	-	CASSEKGLFEQYF	TGTGCCAGCAGTGAAAAGGGACTGTTCGAGCAGTACTTC
TRBV12-3/TRBV12-4	TRBJ2-7	-	-	CASTLRGIGDEQYF	TGTGCCAGCACCCTAAGAGGGATCGGGGACGAGCAGTACTTC
TRBV30	TRBJ2-1	-	-	CAWSPTVYNEQFF	TGTGCCTGGAGTCCAACAGTTTACAATGAGCAGTTCTTC
TRBV11-2	TRBJ2-5	-	-	CASSRIRIQETQYF	TGTGCCAGCAGCCGGATCAGGATCCAAGAGACCCAGTACTTC
TRBV12-3/TRBV12-4	TRBJ2-7	-	-	CASRYQVTYEQYF	TGTGCCAGCAGGTATCAGGTTACGTACGAGCAGTACTTC
TRBV19	TRBJ1-2	few	TRBD1	CASTKTGQGASNYGYTF	TGTGCCAGTACAAAAACGGGGCAGGGGGCGTCTAACTATGGCTACACCTTC
TRBV9	TRBJ2-7	-	-	CASSVAGNYEQYF	TGTGCCAGCAGCGTAGCGGGTAACTACGAGCAGTACTTC
TRBV7-2	TRBJ2-5	few	-	CASSSHRETQYF	TGTGCCAGCAGCTCACACCGAGAGACCCAGTACTTC
TRBV19	TRBJ1-1	-	-	CASSRPRESPEAFF	TGTGCCAGTAGCCGTCCCCGAGAGAGCCCTGAAGCTTTCTTT
TRBV12-3/TRBV12-4	TRBJ1-1	-	-	CASSLPSEAFF	TGTGCCAGCAGTTTACCCTCTGAAGCTTTCTTT
TRBV25-1	TRBJ2-7	-	TRBD2	CASSALAGEYF	TGTGCCAGCAGTGCACTAGCGGGAGAGTACTTC
TRBV28	TRBJ2-5	-	-	CASSSSLQETQYF	TGTGCCAGCAGTTCGTCCCTCCAAGAGACCCAGTACTTC
TRBV12-3/TRBV12-4	TRBJ1-5	many	-	CASSLQGGNQPQHF	TGTGCCAGCAGCTTACAGGGCGGCAATCAGCCCCAGCATTTT
TRBV20-1	TRBJ1-6	-	TRBD1	CSATVGTDNSPLHF	TGCAGTGCTACCGTCGGGACAGACAATTCACCCCTCCACTTT
TRBV11-3	TRBJ2-1	-	TRBD2	CASSLEVDGRYNEQFF	TGTGCCAGCAGCTTAGAAGTTGACGGGAGGTACAATGAGCAGTTCTTC
TRBV7-8	TRBJ2-2	many	-	CASSPFSSGDNANTGELFF	TGTGCCAGCAGCCCCTTTTCTTCCGGGGACAACGCGAACACCGGGGAGCTGTTTTTT
TRBV20-1	TRBJ2-7	-	TRBD2	CSARTAGVREQYF	TGCAGTGCTAGAACAGCGGGAGTTCGTGAGCAGTACTTC
TRBV19	TRBJ1-1	-	-	CASSIAPVTEAFF	TGTGCCAGTAGTATAGCTCCGGTCACTGAAGCTTTCTTT